The sample holds one count of the clone carrying this T cell receptor (beta chain). Its antigen is not identified. The PCR made use of 60 Vbeta and 13 Jbeta primers. Data came from immunoSEQ multiplex PCR; TCRdb stores just in-frame clones and leaves some out. The sample lists 25,000 to 35,000 clones, 65% occurring once. The V gene end was trimmed by 3 bases and the J gene end by 4 bases; junction bases not matched to a gene: 23. Germline CDR1 is SGHRS and CDR2 is YFSETQ. CDR3 length: 21 amino acids. The data originate from a study of cytomegalovirus exposure and HLA in healthy donors. Broader study findings: Across donors, presence/absence analyses took sequencing depth to be roughly uniform.

The TCR sequence derives from a man over 45 in good health and CMV-seropositive. Sequencing was performed on PBMCs. The chain employs TRBV5-1 and TRBJ2-3; 10 nucleotides match TRBD2. Here the CDR3 DNA reads TGCGCCAGCAGCTCCCTCCAGGGTCAGCGTCGGCTAGCGGGAGCCGCAGATACGCAGTATTTT. This encodes CASSSLQGQRRLAGAADTQYF. Together with reference TRBV5-1 and TRBJ2-3, the CDR3 gives the full variable domain: KAGVTQTPRYLIKTRGQQVTLSCSPISGHRSVSWYQQTPGQGLQFLFEYFSETQRNKGNFPGRFSGRQFSNSRSEMNVSTLELGDSALYLCASSSLQGQRRLAGAADTQYFGPGTRLTVL.